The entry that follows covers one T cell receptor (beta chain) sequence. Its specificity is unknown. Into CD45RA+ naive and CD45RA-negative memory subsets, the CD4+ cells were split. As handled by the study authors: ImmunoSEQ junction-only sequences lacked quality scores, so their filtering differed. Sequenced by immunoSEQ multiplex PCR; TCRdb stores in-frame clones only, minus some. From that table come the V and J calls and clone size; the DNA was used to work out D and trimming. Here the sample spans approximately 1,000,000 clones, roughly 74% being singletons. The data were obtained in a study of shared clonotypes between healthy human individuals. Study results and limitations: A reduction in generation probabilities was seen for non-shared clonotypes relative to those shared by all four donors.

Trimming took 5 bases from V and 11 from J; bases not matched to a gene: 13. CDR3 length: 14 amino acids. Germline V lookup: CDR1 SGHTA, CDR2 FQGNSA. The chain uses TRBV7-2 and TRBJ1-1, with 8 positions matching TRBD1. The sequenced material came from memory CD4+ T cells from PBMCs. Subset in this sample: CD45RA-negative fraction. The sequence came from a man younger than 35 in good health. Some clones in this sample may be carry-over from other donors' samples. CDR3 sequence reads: CASSKWGQDQGAFF. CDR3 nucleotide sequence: TGTGCCAGCAGCAAATGGGGACAGGACCAGGGGGCTTTCTTT.